The text below deals with one T cell receptor beta chain. Its antigen is not identified. One junction end does not reproduce the germline sequence, and a read error may be involved. The CDR3 contains 11 residues. Germline loops: CDR1 LNHDA, CDR2 SQIVND (reference sequence). The sample is drawn from a study of beta chain features in type 1 diabetes. Overall study findings and caveats: The study found fewer insertions and more deletions at VDJ junctions in type 1 diabetes patients. Researchers reported that naive, central memory and Treg TCRB repertoires appeared more similar in patients than in healthy donors. Sequencing the cDNA could make cells with high TCR expression show up more than they should.

What was sequenced were expressed TCRB transcripts, since all of the isolated RNA had been reverse transcribed. Assay used: immunoSEQ multiplex PCR; TCRdb lists only in-frame clones, some missing. The profile shows 810,000 or so clones, roughly a sixth of them singletons. Sequencing was carried out using naive CD4+ T cells from blood. This clonotype was obtained from a woman aged 18-35 years in good health. The chain is built from TRBV19 and TRBJ2-1; 8 bases are a match to TRBD1. As DNA, the CDR3 is TGTGCCAGTAGTGGACGGGACAGGTTCCTCTTC. This encodes CASSGRDRFLF.